This T cell receptor (beta chain) was captured in a study of Graves' ophthalmopathy and Graves' hyperthyroidism. Study background: No ophthalmopathy within 18 months of follow-up signified stable hyperthyroidism. Whole-study findings and limits: From stable hyperthyroidism, ophthalmopathy was separated by a 13-signature model with approximately 90% sensitivity and approximately 84% specificity.

CDR3 length: 14 amino acids. V was shortened by 2 bases and J by 6 bases, with 11 bases between the two germline ends. There are a few counts of this clonotype. No antigen is known for it. Hyperthyroidism in these 18- to 65-year-old patients was newly diagnosed, lasting under 2 months. Other autoimmune diseases, uncontrolled infections, pregnancy and lactation each led to patient exclusion. For repertoire sequencing, the TCR beta CDR3 regions were amplified from RNA transcripts. First-round RT-PCR employed HTBI primers, with a second-round multiplex PCR after it. A single record per CDR3 protein comes from TCRdb applying MiXCR to the multiplex PCR reads. The repertoire holds over a million distinct CDR3 sequences, with about two fifths as singletons.

What was sequenced was peripheral blood or thyroid tissue (not recorded which). The rearrangement uses TRBV12-3 or TRBV12-4 and TRBJ1-3, with a weak D call TRBD1 (5 bases). This TCR was sampled from an adult man with Graves' hyperthyroidism. The CDR3 sequence: CASSLQGVENTIYF. DNA of the CDR3: TGTGCCAGCAGTTTACAGGGAGTTGAAAACACCATATATTTT.